This record looks at one TCR beta chain sequence and its context. The antigen is unknown. Using immunoSEQ multiplex PCR, the repertoire was profiled, and TCRdb retains in-frame clones only, with some absent. The sample includes some 120,000 clones, around 88% of them seen just once. This record belongs to a study of T cell responses to AZD1222 COVID-19 vaccine. Findings and caveats of the study: Epitopes outside B.1.351 and B.1.1.7 mutated regions reportedly drew nearly half of spike TCRs. Spike-specific TCR breadth and depth rose after two AZD1222 doses.

Trimming left V 5 bases short and J 2 bases short, with 3 bases between. This CDR3 is built from 10 residues. Germline-derived CDR1 and CDR2 are GTSNPN and SVGIG (reference sequence). The sequence was obtained from an adult in good health. The rearrangement joins TRBV30 to TRBJ2-5; the D is unclear. The sample in question was peripheral blood, obtained on day 0 of MenACWY control vaccination. The CDR3 nucleotides are TGTGCCTGGGGTCAAGAGACCCAGTACTTC. Its protein is CAWGQETQYF.